The 14 T cell receptor beta chains below were found in one sample sequenced in a study of blood T cell repertoires in COVID-19. The assay was immunoSEQ multiplex PCR, and TCRdb's table has in-frame clones only and misses some. The sample has approximately 350,000 clones; more than 75% are singletons. Sequenced material: peripheral blood. The source is a woman aged 50 to 60 with COVID-19, enrolled during active disease.

This clone has a single count. This chain links TRBV4-2 with TRBJ1-1; 7 bases agree with TRBD1. V trimming: 3 bases; J trimming: 7 bases; junction bases outside the gene matches: 14. From germline, CDR1 is LGHNA and CDR2 YNFKEQ. The length of the CDR3 is 16 residues. The CDR3 spells CASSHPSRQGSYEAFF. CDR3 coding DNA: TGTGCCAGCAGCCACCCCTCCCGACAGGGCAGTTATGAAGCTTTCTTT.

J is TRBJ1-2 and V is TRBV4-1, with unresolved D. V was shortened by 6 bases and J by 7 bases, with 9 bases between the two germline ends. The germline V gene has CDR1 MGHRA and CDR2 YSYEKL. There are 11 residues in the CDR3. CDR3 bases: TGCGCCAGCAGGGCCCGAGGTGGCTACACCTTC. It codes for CASRARGGYTF.

The chain combines TRBV18 with TRBJ2-3, with TRBD2 as a possible D gene (6 bases). The germline CDR1 and CDR2 sequences are KGHSH and LQKENI. This CDR3 spans 15 amino acids. Trimming removed 3 bases from V and 3 bases from J, with 13 bases in between. CDR3 residues: CASSPAGLSTDTQYF. The DNA of the CDR3 is TGTGCCAGCTCACCGGCGGGATTGAGTACAGATACGCAGTATTTT.

As DNA, the CDR3 is TGTGCCAGCAGTTCGATCACGGGACTAGCGGGAGACGAGCAGTACTTC. Translation: CASSSITGLAGDEQYF. The chain recombines TRBV27 with TRBJ2-7; 14 positions agree with TRBD2. The CDR3 contains 16 residues. After removal of 4 bases from V and 5 bases from J, the junction contained 7 bases not matched to a gene. Germline-derived CDR1 and CDR2 are MNHEY and SMNVEV (reference sequence).

V usage is TRBV10-3 and J usage is TRBJ1-2; 9 bases fit TRBD1. The V gene end was trimmed by 7 bases and the J gene end by 2 bases; junction bases not matched to a gene: 5. This CDR3 spans 14 amino acids. The germline gives CDR1 ENHRY, CDR2 SYGVKD. In DNA form, the CDR3 reads TGTGCCATCAACCCTGGACAGGGGAACTATGGCTACACCTTC. Translation: CAINPGQGNYGYTF.

The J gene is TRBJ1-4, the V gene TRBV4-3; no reliable D call. CDR1 LGHNA and CDR2 YSLEER come from the germline V gene. The CDR3 covers 15 residues. V was trimmed by 3 bases and J by 5 bases, leaving 13 bases between them. This chain's CDR3 is CASSQGGRLNEKLFF. CDR3 DNA: TGCGCCAGCAGCCAGGGTGGCAGGTTAAATGAAAAACTGTTTTTT.

The chain's CDR3 is CASSVEPGRKTNEQFF. As DNA, the CDR3 is TGCGCCAGCAGCGTCGAACCCGGGAGAAAGACCAATGAGCAGTTCTTC. This chain links TRBV5-1 with TRBJ2-1; D may be TRBD2 (6 bases). The CDR3 runs 16 residues. V shed 4 bases and J shed 6 bases, with 20 bases lying between them. Germline V gene data show CDR1 as SGHRS and CDR2 as YFSETQ.

This clone was detected only once. CDR3 amino acids: CASSLGAGGPNQPQHF. In DNA form, the CDR3 reads TGTGCCAGCAGCTTAGGGGCAGGGGGCCCTAATCAGCCCCAGCATTTT. The V and J genes are TRBV11-3 and TRBJ1-5, with 8 bases matching TRBD1. Unmatched junction bases numbered 6, after V lost 1 base and J lost 4 bases. Germline CDR1 and CDR2: SGHNT and YENEEA. The CDR3 has 16 amino acids.

The CDR3 loop is CASSLATGGEAGYTF. CDR3 nucleotides: TGCGCCAGCAGCTTGGCTACAGGGGGCGAGGCTGGCTACACCTTC. The rearrangement uses TRBV5-1 and TRBJ1-2; TRBD1 agrees at 9 bases. Trimming at V came to 0 bases and at J to 7 bases, leaving 7 bases not matched to a gene. The CDR3 runs to 15 residues. Germline CDR1 and CDR2: SGHRS and YFSETQ.

V and J are TRBV6-5 and TRBJ1-1, with a weak D call TRBD1 (6 bases). Germline V CDR1 and CDR2: MNHEY, SVGAGI. The CDR3 loop spans 13 amino acids. Trimming pared 7 bases from V and 1 base from J, leaving 10 bases between. CDR3 residues: CASTRQENTEAFF. The CDR3 nucleotides read TGTGCCAGCACAAGACAGGAGAACACTGAAGCTTTCTTT.

J is TRBJ2-3 and V is TRBV29-1; a possible D gene is TRBD2 (6 bases). The CDR3 length is 14 residues. Germline CDR1 and CDR2: SQVTM and ANQGSEA. Trimming shortened V by 4 bases and J by 1 base, and 12 bases separated the two germline ends. The CDR3 reads CSVAGGMGTDTQYF. CDR3 in DNA: TGCAGCGTTGCCGGCGGGATGGGCACAGATACGCAGTATTTT.

V and J are TRBV27 and TRBJ2-1; 7 nucleotides align to TRBD2. CDR3 length: 17 residues. V trimming: 4 bases; J trimming: 4 bases; junction bases outside the gene matches: 13. Germline-derived CDR1 and CDR2 are MNHEY and SMNVEV (reference sequence). This CDR3 reads CASSWRGRASGYNEQFF. CDR3 coding DNA: TGTGCCAGCAGTTGGCGGGGTAGGGCTAGCGGATACAATGAGCAGTTCTTC.

The V and J genes are TRBV2 and TRBJ2-3; 8 bases fit TRBD2. This CDR3 region has 15 residues. Germline trimming cut 5 bases from V and 2 bases from J; bases unmatched to any gene: 6. The V gene's germline CDR1 is SNHLY and CDR2 FYNNEI. The CDR3 nucleotides read TGTGCCAGCAGTCGGGAGGGCCTTTTCACAGATACGCAGTATTTT. This translates into CASSREGLFTDTQYF.

The chain is built from TRBV5-1 and TRBJ1-1; 9 bases are a match to TRBD1. Germline CDR1 reads SGHRS; CDR2 reads YFSETQ. The V gene end was trimmed by 4 bases and the J gene end by 8 bases; junction bases not matched to a gene: 6. This CDR3 comprises 13 residues. DNA for the CDR3: TGCGCCAGCAGCGCGGGACAGGGCCGGGAAGCTTTCTTT. Its translation is CASSAGQGREAFF.